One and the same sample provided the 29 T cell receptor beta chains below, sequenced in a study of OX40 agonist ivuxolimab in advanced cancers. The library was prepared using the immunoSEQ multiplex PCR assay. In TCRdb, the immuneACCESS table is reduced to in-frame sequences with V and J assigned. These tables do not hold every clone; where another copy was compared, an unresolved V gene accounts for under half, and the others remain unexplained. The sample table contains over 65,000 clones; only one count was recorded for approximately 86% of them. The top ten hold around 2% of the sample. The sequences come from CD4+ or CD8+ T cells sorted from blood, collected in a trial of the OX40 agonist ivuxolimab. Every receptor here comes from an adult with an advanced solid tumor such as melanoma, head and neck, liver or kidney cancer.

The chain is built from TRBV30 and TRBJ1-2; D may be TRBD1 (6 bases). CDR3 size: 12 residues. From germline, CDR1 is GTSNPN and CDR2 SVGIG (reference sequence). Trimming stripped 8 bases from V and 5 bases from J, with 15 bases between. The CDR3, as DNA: TGTGCCGTGAACCAGGGGATATATGGCTACACCTTC. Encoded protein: CAVNQGIYGYTF.

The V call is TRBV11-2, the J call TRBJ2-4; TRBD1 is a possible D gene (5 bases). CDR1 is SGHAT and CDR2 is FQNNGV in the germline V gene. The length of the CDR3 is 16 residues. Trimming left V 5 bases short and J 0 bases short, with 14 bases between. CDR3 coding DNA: TGTGCCAGCAGCAACGTGGGGCAGCAAGCCAAAAACATTCAGTACTTC. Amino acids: CASSNVGQQAKNIQYF.

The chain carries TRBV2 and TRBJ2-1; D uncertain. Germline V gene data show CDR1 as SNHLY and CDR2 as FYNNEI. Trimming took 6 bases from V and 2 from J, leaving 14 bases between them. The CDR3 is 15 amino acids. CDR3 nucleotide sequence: TGTGCCAGCAGCGCCGGACCTCCGACCTACAATGAGCAGTTCTTC. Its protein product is CASSAGPPTYNEQFF.

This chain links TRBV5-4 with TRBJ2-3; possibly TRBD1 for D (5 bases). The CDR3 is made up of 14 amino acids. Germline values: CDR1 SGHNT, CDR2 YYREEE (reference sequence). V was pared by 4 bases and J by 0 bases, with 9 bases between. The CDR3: CASSPRTSTDTQYF. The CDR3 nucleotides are TGTGCCAGCAGCCCGAGGACAAGCACAGATACGCAGTATTTT. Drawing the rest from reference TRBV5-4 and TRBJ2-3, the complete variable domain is ETGVTQSPTHLIKTRGQQVTLRCSSQSGHNTVSWYQQALGQGPQFIFQYYREEENGRGNFPPRFSGLQFPNYSSELNVNALELDDSALYLCASSPRTSTDTQYFGPGTRLTVL.

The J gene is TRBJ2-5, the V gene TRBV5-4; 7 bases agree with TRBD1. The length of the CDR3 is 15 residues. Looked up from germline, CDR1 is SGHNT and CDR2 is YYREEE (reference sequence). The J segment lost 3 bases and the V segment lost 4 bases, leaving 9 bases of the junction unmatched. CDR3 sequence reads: CASSPRQGIKETQYF. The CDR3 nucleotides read TGTGCCAGCAGCCCAAGACAGGGAATAAAAGAGACCCAGTACTTC.

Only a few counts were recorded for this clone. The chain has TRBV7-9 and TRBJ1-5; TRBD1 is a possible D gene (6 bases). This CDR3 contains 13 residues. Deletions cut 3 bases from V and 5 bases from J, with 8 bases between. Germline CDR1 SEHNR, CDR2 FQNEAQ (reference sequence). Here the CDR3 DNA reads TGTGCCAGCAGCTTGCAGGGGCATCAGCCCCAGCATTTT. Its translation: CASSLQGHQPQHF.

The chain's CDR3 is CASSLRSGRDQETQYF. The CDR3 DNA is TGTGCCAGCAGCTTGAGATCGGGACGGGACCAAGAGACCCAGTACTTC. V usage is TRBV7-2 and J usage is TRBJ2-5, with D perhaps assigned TRBD1 or TRBD2 (5 bases each). The CDR3 totals 16 residues. The V end was cut by 3 bases, the J end by 0 bases, with 14 bases between. Germline CDR1 SGHTA, CDR2 FQGNSA.

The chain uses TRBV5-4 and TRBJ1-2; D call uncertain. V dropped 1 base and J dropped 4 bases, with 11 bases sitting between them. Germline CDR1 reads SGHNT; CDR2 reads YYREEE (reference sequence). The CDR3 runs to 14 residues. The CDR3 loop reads CASSLKVGTYGYTF. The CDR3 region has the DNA TGTGCCAGCAGCTTGAAAGTAGGCACCTATGGCTACACCTTC.

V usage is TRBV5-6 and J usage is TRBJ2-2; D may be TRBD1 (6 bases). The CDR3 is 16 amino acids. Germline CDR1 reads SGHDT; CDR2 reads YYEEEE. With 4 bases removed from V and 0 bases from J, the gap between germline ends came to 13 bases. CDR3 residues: CASSRYKGANTGELFF. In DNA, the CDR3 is TGTGCCAGCAGCAGATACAAGGGGGCGAACACCGGGGAGCTGTTTTTT. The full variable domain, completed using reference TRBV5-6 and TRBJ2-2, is DAGVTQSPTHLIKTRGQQVTLRCSPKSGHDTVSWYQQALGQGPQFIFQYYEEEERQRGNFPDRFSGHQFPNYSSELNVNALLLGDSALYLCASSRYKGANTGELFFGEGSRLTVL.

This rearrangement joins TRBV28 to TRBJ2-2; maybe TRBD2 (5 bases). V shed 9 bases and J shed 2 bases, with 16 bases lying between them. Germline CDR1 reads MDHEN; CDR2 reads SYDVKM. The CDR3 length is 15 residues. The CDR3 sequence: CASLIRTGNTGELFF. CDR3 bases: TGTGCCAGTTTGATAAGGACGGGAAACACCGGGGAGCTGTTTTTT. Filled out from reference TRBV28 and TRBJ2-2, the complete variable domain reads DVKVTQSSRYLVKRTGEKVFLECVQDMDHENMFWYRQDPGLGLRLIYFSYDVKMKEKGDIPEGYSVSREKKERFSLILESASTNQTSMYLCASLIRTGNTGELFFGEGSRLTVL.

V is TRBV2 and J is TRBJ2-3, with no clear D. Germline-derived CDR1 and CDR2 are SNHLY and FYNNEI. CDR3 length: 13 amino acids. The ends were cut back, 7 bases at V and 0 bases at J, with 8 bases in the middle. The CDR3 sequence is CASIRSSTDTQYF. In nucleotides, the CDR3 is TGTGCCAGCATCAGGTCTAGCACAGATACGCAGTATTTT.

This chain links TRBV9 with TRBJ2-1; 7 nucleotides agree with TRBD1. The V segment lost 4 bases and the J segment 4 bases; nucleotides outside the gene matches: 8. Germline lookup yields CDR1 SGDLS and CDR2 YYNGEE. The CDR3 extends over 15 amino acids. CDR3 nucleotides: TGTGCCAGCAGCCCCTCCGGGACAGCATACAATGAGCAGTTCTTC. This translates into CASSPSGTAYNEQFF.

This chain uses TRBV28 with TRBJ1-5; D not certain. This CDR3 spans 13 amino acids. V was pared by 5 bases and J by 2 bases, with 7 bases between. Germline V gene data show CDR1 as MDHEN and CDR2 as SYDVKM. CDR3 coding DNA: TGTGCCAGCAGTATCTTTGGCAATCAGCCCCAGCATTTT. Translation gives CASSIFGNQPQHF. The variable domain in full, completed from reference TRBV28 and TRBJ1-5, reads DVKVTQSSRYLVKRTGEKVFLECVQDMDHENMFWYRQDPGLGLRLIYFSYDVKMKEKGDIPEGYSVSREKKERFSLILESASTNQTSMYLCASSIFGNQPQHFGDGTRLSIL.

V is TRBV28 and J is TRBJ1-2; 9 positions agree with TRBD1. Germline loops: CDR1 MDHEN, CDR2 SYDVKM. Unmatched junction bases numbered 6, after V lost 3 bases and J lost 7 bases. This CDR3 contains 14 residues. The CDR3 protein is CASSFRDRVVGYTF. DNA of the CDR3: TGTGCCAGCAGTTTCCGGGACAGGGTTGTTGGCTACACCTTC.

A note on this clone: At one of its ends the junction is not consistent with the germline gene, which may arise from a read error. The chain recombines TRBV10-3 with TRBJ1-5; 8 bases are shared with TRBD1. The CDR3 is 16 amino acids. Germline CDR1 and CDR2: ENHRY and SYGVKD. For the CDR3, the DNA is TGTGCCATCAGTGAGTCGATAGGACAGGGTGATCACCCCCAGCATTTT. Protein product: CAISESIGQGDHPQHF.

The CDR3 nucleotides are TGTGCCAGCAGCTTAGAGACGGGAGATACGCAGTATTTT. Translation: CASSLETGDTQYF. The J gene is TRBJ2-3, the V gene TRBV7-9, with D unresolved. The CDR3 is made up of 13 amino acids. Germline CDR1 SEHNR, CDR2 FQNEAQ (reference sequence). V gave up 1 base and J gave up 5 bases, with 7 bases separating them.

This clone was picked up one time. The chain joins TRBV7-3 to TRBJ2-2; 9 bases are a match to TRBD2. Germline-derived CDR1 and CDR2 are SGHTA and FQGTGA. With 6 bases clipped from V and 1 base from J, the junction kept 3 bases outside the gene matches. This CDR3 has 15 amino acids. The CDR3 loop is CASSPLAGNTGELFF. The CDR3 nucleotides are TGTGCCAGCAGTCCACTAGCGGGGAACACCGGGGAGCTGTTTTTT.

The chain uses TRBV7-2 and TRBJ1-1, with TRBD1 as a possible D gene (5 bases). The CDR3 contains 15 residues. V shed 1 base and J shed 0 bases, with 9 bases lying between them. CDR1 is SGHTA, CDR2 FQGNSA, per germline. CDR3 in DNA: TGTGCCAGCAGCTTAGTTGCAGGGATGAACACTGAAGCTTTCTTT. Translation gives CASSLVAGMNTEAFF. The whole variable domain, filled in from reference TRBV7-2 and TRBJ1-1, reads GAGVSQSPSNKVTEKGKDVELRCDPISGHTALYWYRQSLGQGLEFLIYFQGNSAPDKSGLPSDRFSAERTGGSVSTLTIQRTQQEDSAVYLCASSLVAGMNTEAFFGQGTRLTVV.

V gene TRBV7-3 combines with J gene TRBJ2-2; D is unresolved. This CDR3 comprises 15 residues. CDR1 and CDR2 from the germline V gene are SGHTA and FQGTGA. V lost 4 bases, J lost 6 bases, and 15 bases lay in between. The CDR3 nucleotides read TGTGCCAGCAGCTCCATCGCCGCCGGACCCGGGGAGCTGTTTTTT. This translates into CASSSIAAGPGELFF.

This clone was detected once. CDR3 bases: TGTGCCAGTAGTAGAGGGACCGAGCAGTACTTC. This gives the protein CASSRGTEQYF. The chain joins TRBV19 to TRBJ2-7, with D possibly called TRBD1 or TRBD2 (5 bases each). The CDR3 totals 11 residues. From germline, CDR1 is LNHDA and CDR2 SQIVND (reference sequence). The V and J ends lost 4 bases and 6 bases respectively, with 7 bases between them.

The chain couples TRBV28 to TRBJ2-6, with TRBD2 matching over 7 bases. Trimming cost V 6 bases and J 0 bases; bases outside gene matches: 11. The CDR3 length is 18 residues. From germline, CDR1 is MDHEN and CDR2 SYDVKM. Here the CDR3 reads CASSRRLALNSGANVLTF. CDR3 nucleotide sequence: TGTGCCAGCAGCCGCCGACTAGCCTTAAACTCTGGGGCCAACGTCCTGACTTTC.

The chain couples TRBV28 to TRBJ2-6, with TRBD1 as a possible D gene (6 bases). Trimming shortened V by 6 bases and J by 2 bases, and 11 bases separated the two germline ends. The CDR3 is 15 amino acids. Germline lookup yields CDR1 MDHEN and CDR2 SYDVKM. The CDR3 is CASSRGGTGANVLTF. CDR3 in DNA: TGTGCCAGCAGCCGAGGGGGAACTGGGGCCAACGTCCTGACTTTC.

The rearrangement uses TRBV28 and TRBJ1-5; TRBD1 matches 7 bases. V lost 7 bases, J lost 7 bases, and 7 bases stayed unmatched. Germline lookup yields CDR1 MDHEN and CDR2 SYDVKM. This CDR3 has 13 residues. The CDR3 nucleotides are TGTGCCAGCAAACTTGCAGGGGGGCAGCCCCAGCATTTT. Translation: CASKLAGGQPQHF.

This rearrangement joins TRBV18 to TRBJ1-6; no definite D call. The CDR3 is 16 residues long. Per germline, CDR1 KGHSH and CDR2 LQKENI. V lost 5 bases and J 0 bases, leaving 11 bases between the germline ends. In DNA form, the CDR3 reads TGTGCCAGCTCAGAAGGTTTCAGCTCCTATAATTCACCCCTCCACTTT. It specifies CASSEGFSSYNSPLHF.

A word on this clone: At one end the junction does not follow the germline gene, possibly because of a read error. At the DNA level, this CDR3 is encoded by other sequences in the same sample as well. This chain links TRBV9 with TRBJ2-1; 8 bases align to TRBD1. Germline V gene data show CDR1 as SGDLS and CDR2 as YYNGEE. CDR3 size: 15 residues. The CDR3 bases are TGTGCCAGCAGCGTAGATGGACAGGGTGGAAATGAACAGTTCTTC. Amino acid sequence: CASSVDGQGGNEQFF.

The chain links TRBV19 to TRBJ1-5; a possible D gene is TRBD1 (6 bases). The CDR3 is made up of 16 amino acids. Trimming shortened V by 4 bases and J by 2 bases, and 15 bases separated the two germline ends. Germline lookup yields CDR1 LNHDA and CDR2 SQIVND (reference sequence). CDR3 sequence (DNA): TGTGCCAGTAGTAGGGAATGGGGGGCCGGCAATCAGCCCCAGCATTTT. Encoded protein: CASSREWGAGNQPQHF.

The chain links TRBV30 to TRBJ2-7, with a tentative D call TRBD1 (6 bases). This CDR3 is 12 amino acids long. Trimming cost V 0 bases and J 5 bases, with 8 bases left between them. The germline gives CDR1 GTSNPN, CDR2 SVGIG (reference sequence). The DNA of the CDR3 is TGTGCCTGGAGTGTACAGGGAAACGAGCAGTACTTC. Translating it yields CAWSVQGNEQYF.

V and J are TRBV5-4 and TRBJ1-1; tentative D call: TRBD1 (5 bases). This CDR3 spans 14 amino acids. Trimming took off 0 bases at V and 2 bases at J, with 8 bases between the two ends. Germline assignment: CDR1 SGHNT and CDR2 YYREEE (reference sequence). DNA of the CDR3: TGTGCCAGCAGCTTGGATCAGGGAAACACTGAAGCTTTCTTT. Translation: CASSLDQGNTEAFF.

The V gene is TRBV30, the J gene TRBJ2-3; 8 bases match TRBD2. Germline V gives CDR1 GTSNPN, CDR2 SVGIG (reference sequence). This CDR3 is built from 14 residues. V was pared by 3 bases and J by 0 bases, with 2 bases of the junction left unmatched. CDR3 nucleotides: TGTGCCTGGAGCAGCGGGGGAAGCACAGATACGCAGTATTTT. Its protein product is CAWSSGGSTDTQYF.